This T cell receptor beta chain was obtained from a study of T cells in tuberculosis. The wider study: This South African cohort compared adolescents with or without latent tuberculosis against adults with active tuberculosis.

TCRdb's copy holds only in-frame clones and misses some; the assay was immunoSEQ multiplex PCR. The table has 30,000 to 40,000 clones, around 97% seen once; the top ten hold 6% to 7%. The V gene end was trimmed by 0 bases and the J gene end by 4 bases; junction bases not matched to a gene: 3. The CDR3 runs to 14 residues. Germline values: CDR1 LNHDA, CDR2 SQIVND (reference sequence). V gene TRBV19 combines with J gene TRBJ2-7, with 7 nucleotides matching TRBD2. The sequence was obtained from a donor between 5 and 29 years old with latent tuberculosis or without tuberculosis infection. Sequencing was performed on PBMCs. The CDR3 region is CASSIDGEGYEQYF. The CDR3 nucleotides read TGTGCCAGTAGTATAGACGGGGAGGGGTACGAGCAGTACTTC.